These 26 T cell receptor beta chains were all obtained from the same sample, sequenced in a study of blood T cell repertoires in COVID-19. Measured with immunoSEQ multiplex PCR; TCRdb has only the in-frame clones, and not every one. The profile shows around 120,000 clones, around 90% of them singletons. The sample taken for sequencing was peripheral blood. The receptors were gathered from an older woman with COVID-19, enrolled during active disease.

This rearrangement joins TRBV6-1 to TRBJ2-1, with 8 bases fitting TRBD2. V was pared by 3 bases and J by 2 bases, with 3 bases of the junction left unmatched. There are 15 residues in the CDR3. Germline V CDR1 and CDR2: MNHNS, SASEGT. CDR3 residues: CASSEAGGAYNEQFF. The CDR3, as DNA: TGTGCCAGCAGTGAGGCGGGGGGAGCCTACAATGAGCAGTTCTTC.

J is TRBJ1-2 and V is TRBV29-1; weak D call: TRBD1 (6 bases). Germline CDR1 and CDR2: SQVTM and ANQGSEA. Trimming left V 3 bases short and J 4 bases short, with 15 bases between. The CDR3 loop spans 14 amino acids. CDR3 sequence reads: CSVDPGATLYGYTF. CDR3 sequence (DNA): TGCAGCGTTGACCCAGGGGCCACCCTCTATGGCTACACCTTC.

This CDR3 reads CASSYGAQGGTEAFF. CDR3 coding DNA: TGTGCCAGCAGTTACGGAGCACAGGGGGGCACTGAAGCTTTCTTT. V usage is TRBV6-2 or TRBV6-3 and J usage is TRBJ1-1, with 8 bases aligning to TRBD1. The germline V gene encodes CDR1 MNHEY and CDR2 SVGEGT. V lost 2 bases, J lost 4 bases, and 6 bases stayed unmatched. This CDR3 has 15 residues.

This chain uses TRBV7-9 with TRBJ1-2; unclear D gene. V was shortened by 5 bases and J by 3 bases, with 7 bases between the two germline ends. CDR1 and CDR2 from the germline V gene are SEHNR and FQNEAQ (reference sequence). This CDR3 is built from 12 residues. CDR3 residues: CASSRDYYGYTF. For the CDR3, the DNA is TGTGCCAGCAGCCGCGATTACTATGGCTACACCTTC.

This clone was seen just once. This chain joins TRBV29-1 and TRBJ1-5; TRBD1 matches 7 bases. J lost 3 bases, V lost 7 bases, and 6 bases had no gene match. The CDR3 covers 13 residues. The germline V gene encodes CDR1 SQVTM and CDR2 ANQGSEA. The CDR3 DNA sequence: TGCAGCGCACAGACAGGGTTCAATCAGCCCCAGCATTTT. It specifies CSAQTGFNQPQHF.

The rearrangement joins TRBV3-1 (or the pseudogene TRBV3-2) to TRBJ1-1; D perhaps matches TRBD1 (5 bases). The CDR3 totals 15 residues. The germline V and J ends were trimmed by 4 bases and 4 bases, with 16 bases remaining between them. Germline V gene lookup returns CDR1 LGHDT and CDR2 YNNKEL (reference sequence). The CDR3 spells CASSLGGGISTEAFF. CDR3 bases: TGTGCCAGCAGCCTTGGGGGGGGGATCAGCACTGAAGCTTTCTTT.

J is TRBJ1-5 and V is TRBV9; possible D gene TRBD1, 5 bases. Germline-derived CDR1 and CDR2 are SGDLS and YYNGEE. The CDR3 loop spans 14 amino acids. The V gene lost 7 bases and the J gene lost 2 bases, with 13 bases spanning the gap. The CDR3 loop is CASPPTGGNQPQHF. Here the CDR3 DNA reads TGTGCCAGCCCCCCCACAGGAGGCAATCAGCCCCAGCATTTT.

The chain uses TRBV5-4 and TRBJ1-4, with D maybe TRBD1 (6 bases). This CDR3 region has 14 residues. Per the germline V gene, CDR1 is SGHNT and CDR2 is YYREEE (reference sequence). The V gene lost 2 bases and the J gene lost 8 bases, with 13 bases spanning the gap. This chain's CDR3 is CASSLTGLEEKLFF. CDR3 DNA sequence: TGTGCCAGCAGCTTAACAGGGCTAGAGGAAAAACTGTTTTTT.

The V and J genes are TRBV19 and TRBJ1-1, with a possible D match to TRBD1 (6 bases). The length of the CDR3 is 14 residues. The germline CDR1 and CDR2 sequences are LNHDA and SQIVND (reference sequence). V lost 6 bases and J lost 6, with 17 bases in between. The CDR3 DNA reads TGTGCCAGTAGAACGAGGACGGGGGGCTCTGAAGCTTTCTTT. Its translation: CASRTRTGGSEAFF.

V is TRBV11-2 and J is TRBJ1-2; no clear D gene. Germline V lookup: CDR1 SGHAT, CDR2 FQNNGV. Trimming removed 1 base from V and 4 bases from J, with 7 bases in between. There are 13 residues in the CDR3. The DNA for the CDR3 is TGTGCCAGCAGCTTAGGGACTACCTATGGCTACACCTTC. It specifies CASSLGTTYGYTF.

This clone was found once. The rearrangement links TRBV6-5 to TRBJ1-4, with D perhaps matching TRBD1 (6 bases). Trimming stripped 7 bases from V and 7 bases from J, with 7 bases between. This CDR3 has 11 residues. Per the germline V gene, CDR1 is MNHEY and CDR2 is SVGAGI. The DNA for the CDR3 is TGTGCCAGCACACAGGGTGAAAAACTGTTTTTT. Protein: CASTQGEKLFF.

The rearrangement joins TRBV2 to TRBJ1-4, with D possibly matching TRBD1 (6 bases). V was cut by 3 bases and J by 5 bases, with 16 bases left in between. The CDR3 extends over 16 amino acids. Germline CDR1 reads SNHLY; CDR2 reads FYNNEI. CDR3 sequence reads: CASSDDRFGANEKLFF. The CDR3 nucleotides are TGTGCCAGCAGTGACGACAGGTTTGGGGCCAATGAAAAACTGTTTTTT. The full variable domain, in which reference TRBV2 and TRBJ1-4 provide the parts outside the CDR3, is EPEVTQTPSHQVTQMGQEVILRCVPISNHLYFYWYRQILGQKVEFLVSFYNNEISEKSEIFDDQFSVERPDGSNFTLKIRSTKLEDSAMYFCASSDDRFGANEKLFFGSGTQLSVL.

This chain uses TRBV3-1 (or the pseudogene TRBV3-2) with TRBJ2-1; 11 nucleotides line up with TRBD2. The germline V gene has CDR1 LGHDT and CDR2 YNNKEL (reference sequence). The junction had 4 bases not matched to a gene; V was cut back by 6 bases and J by 3 bases. The CDR3 spans 15 residues. The CDR3 nucleotides read TGTGCCAGCAGGGTTAGCGGGGGGGACTACAATGAGCAGTTCTTC. Translating it yields CASRVSGGDYNEQFF.

J is TRBJ2-7 and V is TRBV18, with a possible D match to TRBD2 (5 bases). The CDR3 runs to 17 residues. The V end was cut by 3 bases, the J end by 2 bases, with 20 bases between. Per germline, CDR1 KGHSH and CDR2 LQKENI. The CDR3 sequence is CASSPPIGIKEPYEQYF. Here the CDR3 DNA reads TGTGCCAGCTCACCCCCGATCGGGATCAAGGAGCCCTACGAGCAGTACTTC.

This rearrangement joins TRBV18 to TRBJ2-2; TRBD2 is a possible D gene (6 bases). Trimming removed 6 bases from V and 5 bases from J, with 19 bases in between. The CDR3 consists of 16 residues. The germline V gene encodes CDR1 KGHSH and CDR2 LQKENI. The CDR3 region has the DNA TGTGCCAGCTCTTCCTCAGGAGGGGCCGGGACCGGGGAGCTGTTTTTT. It specifies CASSSSGGAGTGELFF.

This chain uses TRBV7-2 with TRBJ1-1, with 7 bases lining up with TRBD1. Germline V gives CDR1 SGHTA, CDR2 FQGNSA. This CDR3 comprises 15 residues. J lost 1 base, V lost 5 bases, and 7 bases had no gene match. The CDR3 DNA sequence: TGTGCCAGCAGCGCTCAGGGGGTCAAGAACACTGAAGCTTTCTTT. It encodes CASSAQGVKNTEAFF.

This chain links TRBV19 with TRBJ1-4, with 8 bases fitting TRBD1. This CDR3 comprises 15 residues. CDR1 and CDR2 (germline): LNHDA, SQIVND (reference sequence). V shed 3 bases, J shed 8 bases, and the junction held 8 bases outside the gene matches. CDR3 region: CASSISDRDGEKLFF. CDR3 bases: TGTGCCAGTAGTATCTCGGACAGGGACGGGGAAAAACTGTTTTTT.

This clone appeared a single time. V gene TRBV6-6 combines with J gene TRBJ1-6; tentatively, D is TRBD1 (5 bases). Germline V gene sequence: CDR1 MNHNY, CDR2 SVGAGI (reference sequence). Trimming removed 4 bases from V and 11 bases from J, with 15 bases in between. The CDR3 covers 14 residues. As DNA, the CDR3 is TGTGCCAGCAGTTTAGGAGGGGATGGAACACCCCTCCACTTT. Translating it yields CASSLGGDGTPLHF.

The chain has TRBV9 and TRBJ1-4; perhaps TRBD1 as D (6 bases). With 5 bases removed from V and 5 bases from J, the gap between germline ends came to 16 bases. Germline V gives CDR1 SGDLS, CDR2 YYNGEE. This CDR3 is 15 amino acids long. CDR3 coding DNA: TGTGCCAGCAGTACCGGGGGGGCTTGGAATGAAAAACTGTTTTTT. It is translated as CASSTGGAWNEKLFF.

The chain has TRBV7-9 and TRBJ1-1; 7 positions match TRBD1. The CDR3 spans 13 residues. Germline V gene data show CDR1 as SEHNR and CDR2 as FQNEAQ (reference sequence). With V trimmed by 3 bases and J by 3 bases, 1 base remained unmatched. CDR3 DNA sequence: TGTGCCAGCAGCTTTCAGGGGGACACTGAAGCTTTCTTT. It translates to CASSFQGDTEAFF.

This rearrangement joins TRBV7-6 to TRBJ2-1; 8 bases fit TRBD1. This CDR3 comprises 16 residues. V dropped 1 base and J dropped 2; count of bases not matched to a gene: 4. Germline CDR1 is SGHVS and CDR2 is FNYEAQ. CDR3 residues: CASSLVAGGTYNEQFF. CDR3 DNA: TGTGCCAGCAGCTTAGTGGCAGGGGGCACCTACAATGAGCAGTTCTTC.

The chain links TRBV3-1 (or the pseudogene TRBV3-2) to TRBJ1-1; 7 nucleotides match TRBD1. Germline CDR1 reads LGHDT; CDR2 reads YNNKEL (reference sequence). Trimming at V came to 6 bases and at J to 0 bases, leaving 4 bases not matched to a gene. The CDR3 is made up of 14 amino acids. The CDR3 spells CASRADRVNTEAFF. The CDR3 region has the DNA TGTGCCAGCAGAGCCGACAGGGTGAACACTGAAGCTTTCTTT.

J is TRBJ2-5 and V is TRBV5-4; maybe TRBD1 (6 bases). CDR1 is SGHNT and CDR2 is YYREEE in the germline V gene (reference sequence). Trimming pared 4 bases from V and 5 bases from J, leaving 15 bases between. There are 14 residues in the CDR3. CDR3 DNA: TGTGCCAGCAGCACCCCGGACAGTTGGGAGACCCAGTACTTC. It codes for CASSTPDSWETQYF.

V and J are TRBV19 and TRBJ2-5; the D gene is possibly TRBD1 (7 bases). Germline V gene sequence: CDR1 LNHDA, CDR2 SQIVND (reference sequence). The V end lost 8 bases, the J end lost 4 bases, and 17 bases lay between the germline ends. There are 14 residues in the CDR3. The CDR3 bases are TGTGCCAGTGGCCCGGGGGCAGGGGGAGAGACCCAGTACTTC. Residues: CASGPGAGGETQYF.

DNA of the CDR3: TGTGCCAGCAGCGTAGCGACAGGGCGGGACTACGAGCAGTACTTC. Translating it yields CASSVATGRDYEQYF. The rearrangement links TRBV9 to TRBJ2-7, with D maybe TRBD1 (7 bases). V lost 0 bases to trimming and J lost 3 bases, with 13 bases between them. CDR3 size: 15 residues. The germline V gene encodes CDR1 SGDLS and CDR2 YYNGEE.

The chain links TRBV6-6 to TRBJ2-7, with 7 nucleotides matching TRBD2. There are 15 residues in the CDR3. CDR1 and CDR2 (germline): MNHNY, SVGAGI (reference sequence). V shed 5 bases, J shed 0 bases, and the junction held 7 bases outside the gene matches. CDR3 residues: CASSTPGLHSYEQYF. The CDR3, as DNA: TGTGCCAGCAGTACCCCGGGACTACACTCCTACGAGCAGTACTTC.